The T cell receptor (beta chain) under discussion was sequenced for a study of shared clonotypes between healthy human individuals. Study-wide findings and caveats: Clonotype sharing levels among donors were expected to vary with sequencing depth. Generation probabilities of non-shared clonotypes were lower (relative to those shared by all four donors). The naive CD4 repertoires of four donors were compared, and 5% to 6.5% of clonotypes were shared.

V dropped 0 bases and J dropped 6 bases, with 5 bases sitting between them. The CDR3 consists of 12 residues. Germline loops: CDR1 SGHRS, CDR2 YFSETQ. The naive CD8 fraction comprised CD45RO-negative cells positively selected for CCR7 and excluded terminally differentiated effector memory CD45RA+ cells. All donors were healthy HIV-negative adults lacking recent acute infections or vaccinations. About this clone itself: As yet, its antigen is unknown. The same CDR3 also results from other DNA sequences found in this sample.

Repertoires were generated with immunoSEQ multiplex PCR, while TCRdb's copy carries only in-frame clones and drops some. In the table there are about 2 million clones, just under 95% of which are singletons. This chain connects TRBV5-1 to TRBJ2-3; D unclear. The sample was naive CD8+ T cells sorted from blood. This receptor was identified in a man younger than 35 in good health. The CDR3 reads CASSLGADTQYF. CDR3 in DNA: TGCGCCAGCAGCTTGGGAGCGGATACGCAGTATTTT.